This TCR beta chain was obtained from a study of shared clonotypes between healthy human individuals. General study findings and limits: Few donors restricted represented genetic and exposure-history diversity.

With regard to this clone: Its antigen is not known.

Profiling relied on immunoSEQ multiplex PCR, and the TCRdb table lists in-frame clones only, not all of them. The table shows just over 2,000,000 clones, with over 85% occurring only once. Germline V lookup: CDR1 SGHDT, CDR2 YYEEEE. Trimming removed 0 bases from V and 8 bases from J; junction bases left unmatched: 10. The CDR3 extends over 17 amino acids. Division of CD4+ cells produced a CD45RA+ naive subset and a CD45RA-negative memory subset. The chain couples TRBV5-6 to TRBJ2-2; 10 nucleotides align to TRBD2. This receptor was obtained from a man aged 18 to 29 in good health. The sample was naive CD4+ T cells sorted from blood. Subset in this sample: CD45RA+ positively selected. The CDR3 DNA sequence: TGTGCCAGCAGCTTGGTCCCTAGCGGGAGAGTTACTGGGGAGCTGTTTTTT. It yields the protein CASSLVPSGRVTGELFF.